These T cell receptor beta chains were read from a single sample in a study of T cell responses to AZD1222 COVID-19 vaccine. Profiling relied on immunoSEQ multiplex PCR, and the TCRdb table lists in-frame clones only, not all of them. The data show 120,000 or so clones, 85% to 90% seen once. The starting material was peripheral blood, obtained on day 0 of MenACWY control vaccination. These receptors originate from an adult in good health. The CDR3 runs from the conserved cysteine through the conserved F or W. The D gene is left open where the match is weak. The size of a clone is reported for some rows only, either as once, few or many, or as a class for expanded clones.

clone size,V gene,J gene,D gene,CDR3 DNA,CDR3 protein
-,TRBV19,TRBJ1-1,-,TGTGCCAGTAGTATAGATGAACAGGCGGTGGCTTTCTTT,CASSIDEQAVAFF
-,TRBV6-5,TRBJ1-2,TRBD1,TGTGCCAGCAGTACAACAGGGGACTATGGCTACACCTTC,CASSTTGDYGYTF
-,TRBV24-1,TRBJ2-7,-,TGTGCCACGACAGTCTACGAGCAGTACTTC,CATTVYEQYF
once,TRBV5-4,TRBJ2-1,-,TGTGCCAGCAGCTCGCAGGTGGGTGAGCAGTTCTTC,CASSSQVGEQFF
-,TRBV27,TRBJ1-1,-,TGTGCCAGCAGTTTAACCGGTCGTCGGAACACTGAAGCTTTCTTT,CASSLTGRRNTEAFF
-,TRBV4-3,TRBJ1-5,-,TGCGCCAGCAGCCAAGAATTCAAAGGGGCGTCCCCCCAGCATTTT,CASSQEFKGASPQHF
-,TRBV29-1,TRBJ1-4,-,TGCAGCGTTCAGCAGGGCTGGGGTGAAAAACTGTTTTTT,CSVQQGWGEKLFF
-,TRBV24-1,TRBJ2-4,-,TGTGCCACCAGTGACCCCGTAAAGACACTGAGCATTCAGTACTTC,CATSDPVKTLSIQYF
once,TRBV13,TRBJ2-7,-,TGTGCCAGCAGCTGGGTGGGCTACGAGCAGTACTTC,CASSWVGYEQYF
-,TRBV3-1/TRBV3-2,TRBJ2-7,-,TGTGCCAGCAGCCCATCCAACCTCTACGAGCAGTACTTC,CASSPSNLYEQYF
-,TRBV11-2,TRBJ1-2,-,TGTGCCAGCAGCTTAGGTCGGGGGCAACACTATGGCTACACCTTC,CASSLGRGQHYGYTF
once,TRBV24-1,TRBJ1-1,-,TGTGCCACCAGTGACGGAGGGGACACTGAAGCTTTCTTT,CATSDGGDTEAFF
-,TRBV4-2,TRBJ2-1,-,TGTGCCAGCAGCCAAGATTCTGAGAGAAGGTCGTTCTTC,CASSQDSERRSFF
-,TRBV29-1,TRBJ1-3,-,TGCAGCGTTGAGGATGCCGCCGGGAACGGAAACACCATATATTTT,CSVEDAAGNGNTIYF
-,TRBV12-3/TRBV12-4,TRBJ1-1,-,TGTGCCAGCAGTCCCGGGACCTTTACTGAAGCTTTCTTT,CASSPGTFTEAFF
-,TRBV7-3,TRBJ2-1,-,TGTGCCAGCAGCTTAGGACCCGGGAGCTCCTACAATGAGCAGTTCTTC,CASSLGPGSSYNEQFF
-,TRBV5-6,TRBJ1-6,TRBD1,TGTGCCAGCAGCTTGGGGGGACAGCTTTCACCCCTCCACTTT,CASSLGGQLSPLHF
-,TRBV3-1/TRBV3-2,TRBJ1-1,-,TGTGCCAGCAGTCGCAACAGAGACACTGAAGCTTTCTTT,CASSRNRDTEAFF
-,TRBV6-5,TRBJ2-7,-,TGTGCCAGCAGTTACTCGACGGTTGTCTCCATCGATGAGCAGTACTTC,CASSYSTVVSIDEQYF
once,TRBV30,TRBJ1-5,-,TGTGCCTGGGCCCCGGCCAGAGGACAGCCCCAGCATTTT,CAWAPARGQPQHF
-,TRBV2,TRBJ2-3,-,TGTGCCAGCGGGGGGCGGACAGAAACAGATACGCAGTATTTT,CASGGRTETDTQYF
-,TRBV28,TRBJ1-2,-,TGTGCCAGCACCGGGGGGAGCTATGGCTACACCTTC,CASTGGSYGYTF
-,TRBV29-1,TRBJ1-1,-,TGCAGCGTTGGATGGAAGACAATGAACACTGAAGCTTTCTTT,CSVGWKTMNTEAFF
-,TRBV27,TRBJ1-2,-,TGTGCCAGCTCGCGCTCGAACTTAAACTATGGCTACACCTTC,CASSRSNLNYGYTF
once,TRBV27,TRBJ2-1,TRBD2,TGTGCCAGCAGTCCCGGGACTAGCGGGACCAATGAGCAGTTCTTC,CASSPGTSGTNEQFF
once,TRBV24-1,TRBJ1-1,-,TGTGCCACCAGTGATTCGCGGGGGGGGATCACTGAAGCTTTCTTT,CATSDSRGGITEAFF
-,TRBV19,TRBJ1-3,-,TGTGCCAGTAGTAGCGGACAGCCTGGAAACACCATATATTTT,CASSSGQPGNTIYF
-,TRBV12-5,TRBJ2-5,-,TGTGCTAGTGGTTTGGTACAGGTCTCGGACACGCAGACCCAGTACTTC,CASGLVQVSDTQTQYF
-,TRBV5-1,TRBJ2-3,TRBD1,TGCGCCAGCAGCTTAGTGGGACAGGGGGCAGATACGCAGTATTTT,CASSLVGQGADTQYF
few,TRBV6-2/TRBV6-3,TRBJ2-7,-,TGTGCCAGCAGTTACTCCCAGCGGGCACTCGGGCACGAGCAGTACTTC,CASSYSQRALGHEQYF
once,TRBV6-5,TRBJ1-5,-,TGTGCCAGCAGTTACTCCCCGGTTAATCAGCCCCAGCATTTT,CASSYSPVNQPQHF
once,TRBV9,TRBJ2-1,-,TGTGCCAGCAGCGTAGATGGGGTACCCTACAATGAGCAGTTCTTC,CASSVDGVPYNEQFF
-,TRBV19,TRBJ1-1,-,TGTGCCAGTAGTATAGCGGGGTCCTTCATGAACACTGAAGCTTTCTTT,CASSIAGSFMNTEAFF
-,TRBV9,TRBJ2-1,TRBD2,TGTGCCAGCAGCGGGGGACTAGCGGGAGTTCTTGGGAATGAGCAGTTCTTC,CASSGGLAGVLGNEQFF
-,TRBV4-3,TRBJ1-2,-,TGCGCCAGCAGCCAAGATTGGGGGGGCACGGTTGGCTACACCTTC,CASSQDWGGTVGYTF
-,TRBV2,TRBJ2-7,TRBD1,TGTGCCAGCAGTACTACAGGGGGCGGAGTGCTCTACGAGCAGTACTTC,CASSTTGGGVLYEQYF
once,TRBV4-1,TRBJ2-7,-,TGCGCCAGCAGCCCAAGGGGGGGCTACTACGAGCAGTACTTC,CASSPRGGYYEQYF
-,TRBV9,TRBJ2-3,TRBD2,TGTGCCAGCAGCGTGCAACTAGCGGGAGGGGCAGATACGCAGTATTTT,CASSVQLAGGADTQYF
-,TRBV11-3,TRBJ2-7,-,TGTGCCAGCAGCGGGGTCGTGGCCACCGAACTTTACGAGCAGTACTTC,CASSGVVATELYEQYF
-,TRBV9,TRBJ2-7,-,TGTGCCAGCAGCCCGGGGCGGGGCTCCTACGAGCAGTACTTC,CASSPGRGSYEQYF
-,TRBV12-3/TRBV12-4,TRBJ2-1,TRBD2,TGTGCCATCAAGCGGGATTCCTACAATGAGCAGTTCTTC,CAIKRDSYNEQFF
-,TRBV4-3,TRBJ2-7,-,TGCGCCAGCAGCCGAGACAGATCCTACGAGCAGTACTTC,CASSRDRSYEQYF
-,TRBV30,TRBJ1-1,-,TGTGCCTGGAGTGCCAAGTTCTACACTGAAGCTTTCTTT,CAWSAKFYTEAFF
-,TRBV5-4,TRBJ1-6,-,TGTGCCAGCAGCTTGGGGGGGAGCTCCTATAATTCACCCCTCCACTTT,CASSLGGSSYNSPLHF
few,TRBV2,TRBJ2-5,TRBD2,TGTGCCAGCAGTGAATCGTCTAGCGGGGAGACCCAGTACTTC,CASSESSSGETQYF
-,TRBV24-1,TRBJ2-2,-,TGTGCCACCAGTGATTTGCGAAGGGGGGCCGGGGAGCTGTTTTTT,CATSDLRRGAGELFF
-,TRBV12-3/TRBV12-4,TRBJ1-5,-,TGTGCCAGCAGTTTATCGGCTAATCAGCCCCAGCATTTT,CASSLSANQPQHF
-,TRBV7-8,TRBJ2-7,TRBD1,TGTGCCAGCTCAACCGCAAGAATACCGGGACAGCACTACGAGCAGTACTTC,CASSTARIPGQHYEQYF